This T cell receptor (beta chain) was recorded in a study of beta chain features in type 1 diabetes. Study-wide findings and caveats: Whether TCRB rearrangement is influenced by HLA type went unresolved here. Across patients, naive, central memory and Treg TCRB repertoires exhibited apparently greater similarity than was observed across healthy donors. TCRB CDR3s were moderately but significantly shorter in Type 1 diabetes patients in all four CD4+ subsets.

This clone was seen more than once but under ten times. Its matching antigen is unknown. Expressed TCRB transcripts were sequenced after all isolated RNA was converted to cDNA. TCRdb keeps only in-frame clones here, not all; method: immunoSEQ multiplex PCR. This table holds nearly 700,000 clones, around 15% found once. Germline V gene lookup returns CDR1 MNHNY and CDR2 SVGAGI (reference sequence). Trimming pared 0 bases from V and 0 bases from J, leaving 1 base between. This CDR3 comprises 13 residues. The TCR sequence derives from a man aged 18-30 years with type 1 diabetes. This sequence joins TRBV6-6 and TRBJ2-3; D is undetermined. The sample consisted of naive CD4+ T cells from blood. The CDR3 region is CASSYSSTDTQYF. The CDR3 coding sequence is TGTGCCAGCAGTTACTCTAGCACAGATACGCAGTATTTT.